This T cell receptor beta chain was identified during a study of T-cell memory formation after mild COVID-19. Study in general: TCR clustering was largely donor specific.

Each CDR3 protein is one row after TCRdb ran MiXCR on the 5' RACE reads. The data show under 450,000 distinct CDR3 sequences, about a quarter seen once. Broader study findings: Cross-reactive memory apparently joined, as some responding clones appeared in pre-infection memory. Clonal second-wave expansions that peaked on day 37 had unconfirmed SARS-CoV-2 specificity.

The CDR3 has 14 amino acids. CDR1 MGHRA and CDR2 YSYEKL come from the germline V gene. V dropped 1 base and J dropped 5 bases, with 11 bases sitting between them. This clonotype was detected ten times or more. The antigen remains undetermined. The V and J genes are TRBV4-1 and TRBJ1-1; TRBD1 is a possible D gene (5 bases). The TCR was taken from an adult woman who had mild COVID-19 (a few samples of this study predate the infection). Cell type and time point are not known. Material: PBMCs or a T cell subset sorted from them (not recorded which). The DNA for the CDR3 is TGCGCCAGCAGCCAAGGCGGGGCAAGAACTGAAGCTTTCTTT. This encodes CASSQGGARTEAFF.